The text below deals with one T cell receptor beta chain. In the source study's methods: Counts of nucleated cells, estimated from reference gene primer amplification, were obtained. Data came from immunoSEQ multiplex PCR; TCRdb stores just in-frame clones and leaves some out. V and J calls and clone size are as listed in that table; D and trimming were resolved from the DNA. The table shows over 300,000 clones, with roughly 88% occurring only once. The record originates from a study of blood T cell repertoires in COVID-19. Overall study: T cells, B-cell-depleted T cells, or PBMCs provided the cDNA or gDNA that served as material.

With V trimmed by 3 bases and J by 7 bases, 9 bases remained unmatched. This CDR3 contains 16 residues. CDR1 and CDR2 from the germline V gene are ENHRY and SYGVKD. Material: PBMCs or T cells enriched from blood (not recorded which). The receptor's source is a woman aged 25 to 39 with acute COVID-19. This rearrangement joins TRBV10-3 to TRBJ1-4, with 9 bases aligning to TRBD1. DNA of the CDR3: TGTGCCATCAGTGACCCCGACAGGGGGGTAGGTGAAAAACTGTTTTTT. Translating it yields CAISDPDRGVGEKLFF.